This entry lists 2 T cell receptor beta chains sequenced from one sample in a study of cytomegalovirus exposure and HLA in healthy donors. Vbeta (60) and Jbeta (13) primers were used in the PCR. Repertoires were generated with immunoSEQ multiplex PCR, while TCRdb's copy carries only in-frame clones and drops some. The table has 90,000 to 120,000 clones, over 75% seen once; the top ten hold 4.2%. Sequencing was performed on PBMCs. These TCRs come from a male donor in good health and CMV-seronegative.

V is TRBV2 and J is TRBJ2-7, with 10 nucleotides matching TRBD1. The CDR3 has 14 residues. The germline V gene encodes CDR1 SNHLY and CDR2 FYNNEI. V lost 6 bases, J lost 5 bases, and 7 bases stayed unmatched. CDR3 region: CASRDGQGGNEQYF. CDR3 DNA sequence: TGTGCCAGCAGGGACGGACAGGGGGGTAACGAGCAGTACTTC.

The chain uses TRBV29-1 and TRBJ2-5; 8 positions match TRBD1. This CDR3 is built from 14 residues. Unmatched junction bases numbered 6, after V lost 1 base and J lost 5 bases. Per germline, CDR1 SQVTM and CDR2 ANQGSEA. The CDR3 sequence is CSVEVTGEWETQYF. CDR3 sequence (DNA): TGCAGCGTTGAAGTGACAGGGGAATGGGAGACCCAGTACTTC.